The T cell receptor beta chain under discussion was sequenced for a study of CD8+CD57+ T cells in acquired aplastic anemia. Study-level findings and limits: Between patients and controls, CD8+ Simpson's diversity did not vary significantly. Patients and controls turned out to have 25 to 30 CD8+ CDR3 sequences in common.

The study profiled TCR beta VDJ and CDR3 using genomic DNA as template. TCRdb passed the reads through MiXCR, listing each CDR3 protein once. Of about 210,000 distinct CDR3 sequences in the sample, 30% to 40% were seen once. The CDR3 extends over 13 amino acids. Germline V lookup: CDR1 MNHEY, CDR2 SMNVEV (reference sequence). With regard to this clonotype: Antigen specificity is unknown.

The sequence came from a human donor in good health, serving as a control. This chain uses TRBV27 with TRBJ2-3; TRBD1 agrees at 9 bases. Specimen: sorted CD4+, CD8+, or CD8+CD57+ T cells (not recorded which) from PBMCs. For the CDR3, the DNA is TGTGCTAGCGACAGGGGGGTCACAGATACGCAGTATTTT. Translated, it gives CASDRGVTDTQYF.